This T cell receptor beta chain was obtained from a study of T cells after yellow fever vaccination. This clonotype has more than one count but fewer than ten. UMIs were added to TCR cDNA along with a universal primer site when it was made by 5'RACE template switching. MiXCR was run by TCRdb on the 5' RACE reads, yielding one entry per CDR3 protein. The data contain under 600,000 distinct CDR3 sequences, about 14% of them seen just once; the ten biggest clones take up 11% to 15%. The V gene lost 1 base and the J gene lost 1 base, with 10 bases spanning the gap. CDR3 length: 15 amino acids. Germline V gene sequence: CDR1 MNHEY, CDR2 SVGEGT.

Sequenced here: PBMCs, sampled on the day of the yellow fever booster vaccination. This chain links TRBV6-2 or TRBV6-3 with TRBJ2-5; TRBD1 is a possible D gene (6 bases). The receptor was derived from a man aged 25 to 40 who received the YFV17D yellow fever vaccine. The CDR3 reads CASSYLGHLQETQYF. The CDR3 bases are TGTGCCAGCAGTTACTTGGGACATCTCCAAGAGACCCAGTACTTC.